Below are 30 T cell receptor beta chains sequenced from a single sample in a study of type 1 regulatory T cells. Via MiXCR, TCRdb re-called the reads, giving one row per CDR3 protein. The repertoire holds approximately 20,000 distinct CDR3 sequences, 9.5% to 13% seen once, with under 3.5% in the top ten. The specimen was CD4+ T cells, either the whole sample or a sorted fraction (not recorded which). The receptors derive from a human donor in good health.

The sample holds many counts of this clonotype. The rearrangement links TRBV21-1 to TRBJ2-2; the table assigns TRBD1, which was not confirmed against the DNA. TRBV21-1 is given as a pseudogene. The CDR3 runs 16 residues. The CDR3 bases are TGTGCCAGCAGCAAAGCCCCAGGGGTGGACACCGGGGAGCTGTTTTTT. This sequence encodes CASSKAPGVDTGELFF.

Remarks on this clonotype: Possible read error: a much larger clone is one base away. The chain employs TRBV29-1 and TRBJ1-1; 7 nucleotides align to TRBD1. Germline V CDR1 and CDR2: SQVTM, ANQGSEA. The CDR3 runs to 12 residues. The chain's CDR3 is CSAGQTNIEAFF. Here the CDR3 DNA reads TGCAGCGCGGGACAGACGAACATTGAAGCTTTCTTT.

This clonotype was observed a few times. The gene calls are TRBV7-2 and TRBJ2-1; D is perhaps TRBD1 (8 bases). The ends were cut back, 5 bases at V and 2 bases at J, with 28 bases in the middle. CDR1 and CDR2 from the germline V gene are SGHTA and FQGNSA. The CDR3 runs to 20 residues. The CDR3 region is CASSGSAGGIASGPYNEQFF. The CDR3 nucleotides are TGTGCCAGCAGCGGGAGCGCAGGGGGCATCGCTAGCGGACCCTACAATGAGCAGTTCTTC.

This clonotype was detected a few times. The chain links TRBV5-1 to TRBJ1-2; 8 nucleotides line up with TRBD1. Trimming at V came to 1 base and at J to 4 bases, leaving 6 bases not matched to a gene. Germline assignment: CDR1 SGHRS and CDR2 YFSETQ. CDR3 length equals 15 residues. DNA of the CDR3: TGCGCCAGCAGCTTGTCGGGACAGGTTGGCTATGGCTACACCTTC. Protein: CASSLSGQVGYGYTF.

By share, this clonotype counts as medium-sized. This chain links TRBV29-1 with TRBJ2-7; no reliable D call. In germline, CDR1 is SQVTM, CDR2 ANQGSEA. V was pared by 5 bases and J by 6 bases, with 11 bases between. This CDR3 spans 11 amino acids. This chain's CDR3 is CSVSLTGEQYF. CDR3 DNA: TGCAGCGTTTCCTTAACTGGCGAGCAGTACTTC.

This clonotype was detected a few times. The chain has TRBV5-1 and TRBJ2-7, with TRBD2 matching over 9 bases. CDR1 and CDR2 from the germline V gene are SGHRS and YFSETQ. Losses at the gene ends were 7 bases for V and 2 bases for J; bases not matched to a gene: 1. The CDR3 runs to 12 residues. The DNA of the CDR3 is TGCGCCAGCGCTAGCGGGACCTACGAGCAGTACTTC. Its translation is CASASGTYEQYF.

This clonotype has a count of ten or more. This chain links TRBV19 with TRBJ2-2; D remains ambiguous. The V gene lost 8 bases and the J gene lost 6 bases, with 13 bases spanning the gap. This CDR3 region has 13 residues. Germline V gene sequence: CDR1 LNHDA, CDR2 SQIVND (reference sequence). The CDR3 DNA is TGTGCCAGTTTGCCCTCTTGGGCCGGGGAGCTGTTTTTT. Its protein product is CASLPSWAGELFF.

The sample holds a few counts of this clonotype. This sequence joins TRBV6-6 and TRBJ1-6; 7 positions agree with TRBD1. CDR1 and CDR2 (germline): MNHNY, SVGAGI (reference sequence). J gave up 0 bases and V 4 bases, and 9 bases lay outside the gene matches. The length of the CDR3 is 18 residues. DNA for the CDR3: TGTGCCAGCAGTTCGAAACCGGGACAGAGCTCCTATAATTCACCCCTCCACTTT. It encodes CASSSKPGQSSYNSPLHF.

This clonotype was seen ten or more times. The chain joins TRBV27 to TRBJ2-2; D not resolved. V lost 5 bases and J 0 bases, leaving 10 bases between the germline ends. CDR1 MNHEY and CDR2 SMNVEV come from the germline V gene (reference sequence). The length of the CDR3 is 15 residues. CDR3 loop: CASSRTGPNTGELFF. CDR3 DNA sequence: TGTGCCAGCAGTAGGACCGGACCGAACACCGGGGAGCTGTTTTTT.

In this sample, this clonotype turned up a few times. This chain uses TRBV7-2 with TRBJ2-1; TRBD2 aligns across 7 bases. The V and J ends lost 2 bases and 0 bases, in that order; junction bases with no gene match: 4. Germline assignment: CDR1 SGHTA and CDR2 FQGNSA. The CDR3 runs 16 residues. Here the CDR3 DNA reads TGTGCCAGCAGCTTAAAAGCGGGGAGCTCCTACAATGAGCAGTTCTTC. It translates to CASSLKAGSSYNEQFF.

This clonotype has a count of ten or more. This sequence joins TRBV2 and TRBJ1-6; no clear D gene. Germline CDR1 is SNHLY and CDR2 is FYNNEI. V shed 8 bases and J shed 5 bases, with 13 bases lying between them. CDR3 size: 14 residues. CDR3 bases: TGTGCCAGCCGGTTGGGCCCTAATAATTCACCCCTCCACTTT. This encodes CASRLGPNNSPLHF.

This clonotype was recorded many times. The rearrangement links TRBV5-8 to TRBJ2-5, with D possibly being TRBD1 (5 bases). Germline V gene data show CDR1 as SGHTS and CDR2 as YDEGEE. There are 14 residues in the CDR3. V was cut by 0 bases and J by 3 bases, with 9 bases left in between. CDR3 residues: CASSLGQPKETQYF. The CDR3 DNA is TGTGCCAGCAGCTTGGGACAGCCAAAAGAGACCCAGTACTTC.

J is TRBJ1-5 and V is TRBV27; the match to TRBD1 covers 9 bases. Germline CDR1 reads MNHEY; CDR2 reads SMNVEV (reference sequence). The CDR3 consists of 15 residues. The V and J ends lost 3 bases and 4 bases, in that order; junction bases with no gene match: 4. The DNA for the CDR3 is TGTGCCAGCAGTTTTGGCGGACAGGGGAATCAGCCCCAGCATTTT. It specifies CASSFGGQGNQPQHF.

In this sample, this clonotype is medium-sized (0.01 to 0.1%). V gene TRBV29-1 combines with J gene TRBJ1-1; TRBD1 aligns across 7 bases. After removal of 6 bases from V and 4 bases from J, the junction contained 5 bases not matched to a gene. This CDR3 is 12 amino acids long. Germline lookup yields CDR1 SQVTM and CDR2 ANQGSEA. As DNA, the CDR3 is TGCAGCGTAGTTCGACAGGGCACTGAAGCTTTCTTT. Its translation: CSVVRQGTEAFF.

This clonotype showed up just a few times. The chain carries TRBV7-9 and TRBJ2-3; 7 bases fit TRBD2. Germline-derived CDR1 and CDR2 are SEHNR and FQNEAQ (reference sequence). The CDR3 consists of 15 residues. J was trimmed by 3 bases and V by 5 bases; bases with no gene match: 8. CDR3 bases: TGTGCCAGCAGCCCCTGGCTAGCGGATACAGATACGCAGTATTTT. Translation: CASSPWLADTDTQYF.

V usage is TRBV7-2 and J usage is TRBJ2-3; weak D call: TRBD2 (6 bases). The CDR3 contains 17 residues. The germline gives CDR1 SGHTA, CDR2 FQGNSA. Trimming left V 2 bases short and J 0 bases short, with 15 bases between. The CDR3 loop reads CASSLKGSRGSTDTQYF. The CDR3 DNA reads TGTGCCAGCAGCTTAAAGGGGAGCCGGGGGAGCACAGATACGCAGTATTTT.

The chain uses TRBV5-6 and TRBJ1-5; D is unclear. Germline CDR1 is SGHDT and CDR2 is YYEEEE. CDR3 length: 13 residues. Trimming pared 0 bases from V and 4 bases from J, leaving 5 bases between. The CDR3 bases are TGTGCCAGCAGCTTGGCGGGGAATCAGCCCCAGCATTTT. Its translation is CASSLAGNQPQHF.

J is TRBJ2-3 and V is TRBV7-8; 7 nucleotides align to TRBD2. V trimming: 0 bases; J trimming: 2 bases; junction bases outside the gene matches: 8. Germline V gene data show CDR1 as SGHVS and CDR2 as FQNEAQ. The CDR3 has 17 amino acids. CDR3 nucleotides: TGTGCCAGCAGCTTAGCCGTAACTAGCGAGATCACAGATACGCAGTATTTT. Its protein is CASSLAVTSEITDTQYF.

This clonotype is medium-sized (0.01 to 0.1%) by share. The chain is built from TRBV9 and TRBJ1-4, with 10 bases lining up with TRBD1. Trimming took 4 bases from V and 6 from J; bases not matched to a gene: 6. Germline CDR1 reads SGDLS; CDR2 reads YYNGEE. This CDR3 comprises 15 residues. The CDR3 protein is CASSTKGTGDEKLFF. In nucleotides, the CDR3 is TGTGCCAGCAGCACCAAAGGGACAGGGGATGAAAAACTGTTTTTT.

This rearrangement joins TRBV20-1 to TRBJ2-1; TRBD2 matches 7 bases. CDR1 and CDR2 (germline): DFQATT, SNEGSKA (reference sequence). V was pared by 1 base and J by 13 bases, with 10 bases of the junction left unmatched. CDR3 length: 13 residues. The CDR3 sequence is CSARGPWAGVQFF. The CDR3 nucleotides are TGCAGTGCTAGAGGTCCTTGGGCGGGAGTACAGTTCTTC.

This clonotype showed up many times. The chain combines TRBV10-3 with TRBJ1-5; TRBD1 is a possible D gene (6 bases). The CDR3 extends over 17 amino acids. V lost 0 bases, J lost 5 bases, and 17 bases lay in between. Germline lookup yields CDR1 ENHRY and CDR2 SYGVKD. This chain's CDR3 is CAISESPGQGGDQPQHF. CDR3 coding DNA: TGTGCCATCAGTGAGTCCCCGGGACAAGGAGGGGATCAGCCCCAGCATTTT.

At least ten counts were recorded for this clonotype. CDR3: CASSLGRGTDTQYF. The CDR3 nucleotides read TGTGCCAGCAGCTTAGGACGGGGCACAGATACGCAGTATTTT. The chain is built from TRBV7-9 and TRBJ2-3; no clear D. Between the trimmed V and J ends, which lost 1 base and 1 base, there was a span of 6 bases. Germline V lookup: CDR1 SEHNR, CDR2 FQNEAQ (reference sequence). CDR3 length: 14 residues.

This clonotype is labeled medium-sized. Germline is not matched at one junction end, which may reflect a read error. Here the CDR3 reads CASRQGWGDEQFF. CDR3 nucleotide sequence: TGTGCCAGCAGGCAAGGTTGGGGAGATGAGCAGTTCTTC. This chain connects TRBV3-1 to TRBJ2-1; TRBD2 is a possible D gene (5 bases). Germline CDR1 LGHDT, CDR2 YNNKEL (reference sequence). The CDR3 is made up of 13 amino acids.

The rearrangement links TRBV2 to TRBJ2-5; D unresolved. The CDR3 totals 13 residues. V was trimmed by 4 bases and J by 6 bases, leaving 12 bases between them. CDR1 and CDR2 from the germline V gene are SNHLY and FYNNEI. CDR3 protein: CASSGAEQQTQYF. The CDR3 bases are TGTGCCAGCAGTGGTGCGGAGCAACAGACCCAGTACTTC.

V is TRBV30 and J is TRBJ1-2, with D possibly being TRBD1 (6 bases). The CDR3 consists of 13 residues. Germline assignment: CDR1 GTSNPN and CDR2 SVGIG (reference sequence). Trimming removed 4 bases at V and 3 bases at J, with 12 bases between. The CDR3 coding sequence is TGTGCCTGGATCCGCGGGACATACTATGGCTACACCTTC. This translates into CAWIRGTYYGYTF.

About this clonotype: Relative to the germline gene, one junction end is altered; a read error may explain this. This rearrangement joins TRBV18 to TRBJ2-3; 8 bases are a match to TRBD2. The CDR3 totals 16 residues. In germline, CDR1 is KGHSH, CDR2 LQKENI. CDR3: CAISPGEAGVADTQYF. CDR3 nucleotide sequence: TGTGCCATCTCACCAGGCGAAGCGGGAGTGGCAGATACGCAGTATTTT.

In its sample, this clonotype was seen many times. The chain links TRBV7-3 to TRBJ2-1; D is uncertain. Trimming removed 5 bases from V and 4 bases from J, with 9 bases in between. There are 13 residues in the CDR3. Per the germline V gene, CDR1 is SGHTA and CDR2 is FQGTGA. CDR3 DNA: TGTGCCAGCAGCCTTAGGGCTTACAATGAGCAGTTCTTC. It codes for CASSLRAYNEQFF. Supplemented by reference TRBV7-3 and TRBJ2-1, the full variable domain reads GAGVSQTPSNKVTEKGKYVELRCDPISGHTALYWYRQSLGQGPEFLIYFQGTGAADDSGLPNDRFFAVRPEGSVSTLKIQRTERGDSAVYLCASSLRAYNEQFFGPGTRLTVL.

In the case of this clonotype: A much larger clone is a single base away; this may be a read error. The chain recombines TRBV2 with TRBJ2-1; TRBD2 agrees at 8 bases. Trimming took 7 bases from V and 6 from J; bases not matched to a gene: 8. Germline lookup yields CDR1 SNHLY and CDR2 FYNNEI. The CDR3 spans 14 residues. Here the CDR3 reads CASMTGLGFNEQFF. In DNA form, the CDR3 reads TGTGCCAGCATGACGGGACTAGGTTTCAATGAGCAGTTCTTC.

This clonotype was detected ten times or more. The V gene is TRBV6-1, the J gene TRBJ2-7; 11 bases map to TRBD1. The CDR3 runs 15 residues. Germline loops: CDR1 MNHNS, CDR2 SASEGT. V dropped 8 bases and J dropped 0; count of bases not matched to a gene: 6. CDR3 sequence: CASRPGQGASYEQYF. The CDR3 DNA is TGTGCCAGCCGCCCCGGACAGGGGGCCTCCTACGAGCAGTACTTC.

This clonotype has a count of ten or more. The gene calls are TRBV7-2 and TRBJ2-2, with no clear D. The CDR3 spans 13 residues. Per the germline V gene, CDR1 is SGHTA and CDR2 is FQGNSA. V was trimmed by 6 bases and J by 8 bases, leaving 13 bases between them. CDR3 sequence: CASSSRVAGELFF. Written as DNA, the CDR3 is TGTGCCAGCAGTTCCCGAGTTGCTGGGGAGCTGTTTTTT.